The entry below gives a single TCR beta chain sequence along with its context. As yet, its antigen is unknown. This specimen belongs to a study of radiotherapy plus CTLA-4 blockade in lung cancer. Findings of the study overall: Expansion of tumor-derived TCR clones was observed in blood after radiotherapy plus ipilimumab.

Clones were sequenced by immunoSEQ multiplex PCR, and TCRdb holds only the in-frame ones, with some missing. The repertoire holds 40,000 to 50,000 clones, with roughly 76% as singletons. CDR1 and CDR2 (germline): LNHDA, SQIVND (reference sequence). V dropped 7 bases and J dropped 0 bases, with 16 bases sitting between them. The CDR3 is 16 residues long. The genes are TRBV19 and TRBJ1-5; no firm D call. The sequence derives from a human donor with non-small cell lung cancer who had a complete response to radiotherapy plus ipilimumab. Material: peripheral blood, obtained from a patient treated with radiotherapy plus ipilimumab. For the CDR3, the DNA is TGTGCCAGTACCCCTCGGGAGGGCGGTAGCAATCAGCCCCAGCATTTT. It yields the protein CASTPREGGSNQPQHF.